This TCR beta chain was identified during a study of T cells after yellow fever vaccination. Each CDR3 protein gets one entry after TCRdb re-called the 5' RACE reads with MiXCR. The data contain 450,000 to 550,000 distinct CDR3 sequences, 20% to 25% of them singletons. Per germline, CDR1 MNHEY and CDR2 SMNVEV (reference sequence). With 6 bases clipped from V and 0 bases from J, the junction kept 12 bases outside the gene matches. CDR3 size: 17 residues. This clonotype has only a few counts. This TCR was sampled from a man younger than 35 who received the YFV17D yellow fever vaccine. The rearrangement joins TRBV27 to TRBJ1-1; 8 nucleotides line up with TRBD1. The sample consisted of PBMCs, taken roughly 23 days after the first yellow fever vaccination. The CDR3 loop is CASSPRTGKRLNTEAFF. CDR3 in DNA: TGTGCCAGCAGCCCTCGGACAGGGAAAAGGTTGAACACTGAAGCTTTCTTT.